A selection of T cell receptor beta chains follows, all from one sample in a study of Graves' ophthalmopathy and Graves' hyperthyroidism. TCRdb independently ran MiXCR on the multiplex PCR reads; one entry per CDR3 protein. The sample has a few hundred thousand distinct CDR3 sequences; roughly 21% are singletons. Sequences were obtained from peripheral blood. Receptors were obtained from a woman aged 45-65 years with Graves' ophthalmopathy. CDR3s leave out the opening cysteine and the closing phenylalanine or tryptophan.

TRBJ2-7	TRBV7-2	ASRRSSSYEQY
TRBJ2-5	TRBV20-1	SASITGATQY
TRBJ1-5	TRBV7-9	ASRPHINQPQH
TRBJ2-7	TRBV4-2	ASSRTGGASSYEQY
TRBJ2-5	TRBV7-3	ASSLTGGRISGTQETQY
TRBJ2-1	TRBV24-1	ATSDSDGTGLDEQF
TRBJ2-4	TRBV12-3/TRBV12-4	ATTPRGGLGKNIQY
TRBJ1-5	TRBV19	ASRDRSSQPQH
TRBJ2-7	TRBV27	ASGLSGSSYEQY
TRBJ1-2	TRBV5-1	ASSPNRLHPEGYT
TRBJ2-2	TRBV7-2	ASSPRTGAGELF
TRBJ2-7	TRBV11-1	ASSKTAPGPYEQY
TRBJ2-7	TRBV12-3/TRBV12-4	ASSLRGARFYEQY
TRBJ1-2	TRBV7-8	ASSFDSGGGYT
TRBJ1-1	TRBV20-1	SAPMTGWAF
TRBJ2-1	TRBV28	ASSRLAGDYNEQF
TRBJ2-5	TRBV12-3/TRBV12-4	ASSSSTLGLAGGVN
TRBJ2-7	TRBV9	ASSVGAGKVYEQY
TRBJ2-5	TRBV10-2	ASLPYQETQY
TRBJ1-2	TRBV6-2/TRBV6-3	ASRPTPEVYYGYT
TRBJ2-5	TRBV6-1	ASSDKGQGWETQY
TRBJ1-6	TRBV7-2	ASSLGPAENSPLH
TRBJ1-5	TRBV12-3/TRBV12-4	ASSLVAGRNQPQH
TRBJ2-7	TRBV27	ASSFSGVGEQY
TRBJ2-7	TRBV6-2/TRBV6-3	ASRVAGGPDEQY
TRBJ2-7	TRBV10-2	ASSEPGGAVKQY
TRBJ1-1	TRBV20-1	SALVGRTEAF
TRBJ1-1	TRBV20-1	SARGQTMNTEAF
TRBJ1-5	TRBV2	ASSGDRGRVQPQH
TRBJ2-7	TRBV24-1	ATSDAGIGSSYEQY
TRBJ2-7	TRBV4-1	ASSRGPSSYEQY
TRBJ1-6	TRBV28	ASIQGPNNSPLH
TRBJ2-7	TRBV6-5	ASSYTRTSVYEQY
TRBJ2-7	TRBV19	ASSSGPYEQY
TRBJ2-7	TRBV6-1	ASRGYAYEQY
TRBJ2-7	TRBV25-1	ASSEEGFIREQY
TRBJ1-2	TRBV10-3	AISQISTGTYGYT
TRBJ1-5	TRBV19	ASRMGQLNQPQH
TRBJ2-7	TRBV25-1	ASSGQANSYEQY
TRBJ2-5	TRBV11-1	ASSLDSVQETQY
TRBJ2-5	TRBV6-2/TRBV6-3	ASSSRLAGQETQY
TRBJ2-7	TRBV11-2	ASSLDVTYEQY